This T cell receptor beta chain was obtained from a study of identical twins. Findings of the study overall: Models predicted too little out-of-frame TCR alpha sharing in monozygotic twins. Insertion counts were lower in abundant cord blood beta clonotypes, a trend that memory repertoires did not show. Because invariant MAIT and iNKT cells could be present, zero-insertion analyses could be partly confounded.

This clonotype showed up just a few times. Its antigen is unknown. Everyone who gave samples was a healthy Caucasian. TCRdb processed the 5' RACE reads anew with MiXCR; each CDR3 protein has one entry. Of 240,000 or so distinct CDR3 sequences in the sample, 10% are singletons; the top ten hold about 9%. This clonotype was obtained from a man over 45 in good health. Sequencing used memory T cells sorted from blood.

CDR3 sequence reads: CASSGKTTGEIEKLFF. In DNA form, the CDR3 reads TGCGCCAGCAGTGGGAAAACGACAGGGGAGATAGAAAAACTGTTTTTT. The chain combines TRBV10-2 with TRBJ1-4; 8 bases agree with TRBD1. The CDR3 has 16 amino acids. From germline, CDR1 is WSHSY and CDR2 SAAADI. Trimming removed 4 bases from V and 8 bases from J; junction bases left unmatched: 12.